The 28 T cell receptor beta chains below all came from one sample that was sequenced in a study of cytomegalovirus exposure and HLA in healthy donors. The PCR ran on 60 Vbeta and 13 Jbeta primers. Profiled with immunoSEQ multiplex PCR; TCRdb holds only in-frame clones, not every one. The sample has some 150,000 clones; about three quarters are singletons. The sample consisted of PBMCs. All receptors derive from a man in his fifties or sixties in good health and CMV-seropositive.

This chain uses TRBV2 with TRBJ2-5; no firm D call. Germline-derived CDR1 and CDR2 are SNHLY and FYNNEI. This CDR3 is built from 13 residues. The V end lost 5 bases, the J end lost 2 bases, and 9 bases lay between the germline ends. This CDR3 is CASSPVLQETQYF. CDR3 nucleotide sequence: TGTGCCAGCAGTCCGGTCCTGCAAGAGACCCAGTACTTC.

The gene calls are TRBV6-6 and TRBJ1-1; 7 nucleotides align to TRBD1. V trimming: 0 bases; J trimming: 8 bases; junction bases outside the gene matches: 6. The V gene's germline CDR1 is MNHNY and CDR2 SVGAGI (reference sequence). CDR3 length: 14 residues. The CDR3 spells CASSYSDRNREAFF. The CDR3 nucleotides are TGTGCCAGCAGTTACTCGGACAGGAACCGCGAAGCTTTCTTT.

This chain uses TRBV6-6 with TRBJ2-7, with 8 bases lining up with TRBD2. Germline CDR1 is MNHNY and CDR2 is SVGAGI (reference sequence). This CDR3 is 15 amino acids long. The V and J ends lost 7 bases and 3 bases, in that order; junction bases with no gene match: 11. CDR3 protein: CASNLRLAGRYEQYF. CDR3 nucleotide sequence: TGTGCCAGCAATTTACGGCTAGCGGGTCGCTACGAGCAGTACTTC.

The genes are TRBV9 and TRBJ1-4; D remains unclear. The CDR3 extends over 13 amino acids. Germline loops: CDR1 SGDLS, CDR2 YYNGEE. Trimming cost V 4 bases and J 10 bases, with 14 bases left between them. The CDR3 DNA sequence: TGTGCCAGCAGCCCAGAAGGAACGGGAAAACTGTTTTTT. This sequence encodes CASSPEGTGKLFF.

The V gene is TRBV2, the J gene TRBJ1-5, with 9 bases matching TRBD1. V shed 8 bases and J 6 bases; nucleotides not matched to a gene: 5. Germline CDR1 and CDR2: SNHLY and FYNNEI. The CDR3 contains 13 residues. CDR3 sequence reads: CASESDRGQPQHF. In DNA form, the CDR3 reads TGTGCCAGCGAGTCGGACAGGGGTCAGCCCCAGCATTTT.

The CDR3 DNA reads TGTGCCAGCATGAGGTCTGTGAACACTGAAGCTTTCTTT. Encoded protein: CASMRSVNTEAFF. The rearrangement joins TRBV2 to TRBJ1-1; D is ambiguous. Per the germline V gene, CDR1 is SNHLY and CDR2 is FYNNEI. The V gene lost 7 bases and the J gene lost 0 bases, with 9 bases spanning the gap. The CDR3 spans 13 residues.

V is TRBV5-5 and J is TRBJ1-6, with D maybe TRBD1 (5 bases). The CDR3 consists of 13 residues. The ends were cut back, 7 bases at V and 7 bases at J, with 12 bases in the middle. Per germline, CDR1 SGHKS and CDR2 YYEKEE (reference sequence). CDR3 amino acids: CASQMQGNSPLHF. CDR3 sequence (DNA): TGTGCCAGCCAGATGCAGGGAAATTCACCCCTCCACTTT. The variable domain in full, with the rest retrieved from reference TRBV5-5 and TRBJ1-6, is DAGVTQSPTHLIKTRGQQVTLRCSPISGHKSVSWYQQVLGQGPQFIFQYYEKEERGRGNFPDRFSARQFPNYSSELNVNALLLGDSALYLCASQMQGNSPLHFGNGTRLTVT.

This clone was observed a few times. The V and J genes are TRBV10-1 and TRBJ1-1; D not certain. The CDR3 has 13 residues. V was cut by 3 bases and J by 1 base, with 6 bases left in between. Germline lookup yields CDR1 WNHNN and CDR2 SYGVQD (reference sequence). As DNA, the CDR3 is TGCGCCAGCAGTGATCCCGGGAACACTGAAGCTTTCTTT. Translating it yields CASSDPGNTEAFF.

V and J are TRBV27 and TRBJ2-1, with D maybe TRBD2 (6 bases). The CDR3 is 15 residues long. V was shortened by 2 bases and J by 6 bases, with 14 bases between the two germline ends. CDR1 and CDR2 (germline): MNHEY, SMNVEV (reference sequence). The CDR3 here is CASSLPSGLRNEQFF. The CDR3 DNA is TGTGCCAGCAGTTTACCCTCGGGACTTCGCAATGAGCAGTTCTTC.

The chain has TRBV11-2 and TRBJ1-2; 7 bases are shared with TRBD1. Germline V gene sequence: CDR1 SGHAT, CDR2 FQNNGV. After removal of 5 bases from V and 8 bases from J, the junction contained 8 bases not matched to a gene. This CDR3 has 13 amino acids. CDR3 amino acids: CASSNDRAGGYTF. The CDR3 DNA reads as TGTGCCAGCAGCAATGACAGGGCGGGAGGCTACACCTTC.

The genes are TRBV19 and TRBJ2-2; a weak D match, TRBD2 (6 bases). Germline CDR1 is LNHDA and CDR2 is SQIVND (reference sequence). The V end was cut by 7 bases, the J end by 5 bases, with 17 bases between. The CDR3 runs to 15 residues. The CDR3 bases are TGTGCCAGTACCGCTGGGACTCTCGGTACCGGGGAGCTGTTTTTT. Protein: CASTAGTLGTGELFF. Full variable domain (remainder filled in from reference TRBV19 and TRBJ2-2): DGGITQSPKYLFRKEGQNVTLSCEQNLNHDAMYWYRQDPGQGLRLIYYSQIVNDFQKGDIAEGYSVSREKKESFPLTVTSAQKNPTAFYLCASTAGTLGTGELFFGEGSRLTVL.

The chain recombines TRBV18 with TRBJ2-7, with D perhaps matching TRBD1 (6 bases). The V end lost 5 bases, the J end lost 4 bases, and 18 bases lay between the germline ends. The CDR3 has 15 residues. CDR1 KGHSH and CDR2 LQKENI come from the germline V gene. The CDR3 region is CASSASQGTLYEQYF. The CDR3 coding sequence is TGTGCCAGCTCAGCCTCACAGGGAACTCTGTACGAGCAGTACTTC.

The V gene is TRBV5-1, the J gene TRBJ1-6; no definite D call. V was cut by 2 bases and J by 6 bases, with 12 bases left in between. The CDR3 loop spans 15 amino acids. In germline, CDR1 is SGHRS, CDR2 YFSETQ. The CDR3 nucleotides read TGCGCCAGCAGCTTAGACCCCGGAGGTAATTCACCCCTCCACTTT. Protein product: CASSLDPGGNSPLHF.

V is TRBV19 and J is TRBJ1-1; D gene ambiguous. With 8 bases removed from V and 3 bases from J, the gap between germline ends came to 13 bases. Germline V gene data show CDR1 as LNHDA and CDR2 as SQIVND (reference sequence). This CDR3 has 13 amino acids. The CDR3 here is CASRRQTYTEAFF. CDR3 coding DNA: TGTGCCAGTCGGAGGCAAACTTACACTGAAGCTTTCTTT.

The V gene is TRBV19, the J gene TRBJ2-7, with 8 bases fitting TRBD2. The CDR3 runs to 15 residues. From germline, CDR1 is LNHDA and CDR2 SQIVND (reference sequence). The junction had 6 bases not matched to a gene; V was cut back by 5 bases and J by 0 bases. The CDR3 here is CASSLQRGHSYEQYF. CDR3 nucleotide sequence: TGTGCCAGTAGTCTACAGCGGGGGCACTCCTACGAGCAGTACTTC.

The J gene is TRBJ1-4, the V gene TRBV18; D gene ambiguous. CDR3 length: 15 amino acids. V shed 5 bases and J shed 5 bases, with 15 bases lying between them. CDR1 is KGHSH, CDR2 LQKENI, per germline. The CDR3 is CASSSRRQLNEKLFF. CDR3 coding DNA: TGTGCCAGCTCATCGAGGCGCCAGTTAAATGAAAAACTGTTTTTT.

This clone was recorded once. The rearrangement uses TRBV6-6 and TRBJ2-7, with 9 bases aligning to TRBD1. There are 13 residues in the CDR3. Germline trimming cut 3 bases from V and 5 bases from J; bases unmatched to any gene: 2. Germline CDR1 MNHNY, CDR2 SVGAGI (reference sequence). The CDR3 sequence: CASSYGQGNEQYF. As DNA, the CDR3 is TGTGCCAGCAGTTATGGACAGGGGAACGAGCAGTACTTC.

A single count supports this clone. This rearrangement joins TRBV5-1 to TRBJ1-5; D possibly corresponds to TRBD1 (5 bases). V shed 4 bases and J shed 5 bases, with 16 bases lying between them. Germline-derived CDR1 and CDR2 are SGHRS and YFSETQ. The CDR3 covers 15 residues. In DNA, the CDR3 is TGCGCCAGCAGCGAAGAAGGGACGGGGGATCAGCCCCAGCATTTT. Its translation is CASSEEGTGDQPQHF.

The sample holds a few counts of this clone. The V call is TRBV15, the J call TRBJ1-4, with D possibly matching TRBD1 (5 bases). The CDR3 is made up of 13 amino acids. In germline, CDR1 is LNHNV, CDR2 YYDKDF (reference sequence). Trimming left V 1 base short and J 16 bases short, with 16 bases between. The CDR3 region has the DNA TGTGCCACCAGCAGAGGGTCGAGTATGGACAAGTTTTTT. Residues: CATSRGSSMDKFF.

This clone was seen a few times. The V call is TRBV19, the J call TRBJ2-7; TRBD2 agrees at 7 bases. Trimming cost V 3 bases and J 6 bases; bases outside gene matches: 5. The CDR3 has 13 residues. Germline CDR1 is LNHDA and CDR2 is SQIVND (reference sequence). This chain's CDR3 is CASSMRREGEQYF. The CDR3 DNA is TGTGCCAGTAGTATGCGGAGGGAGGGCGAGCAGTACTTC.

V and J are TRBV15 and TRBJ2-2, with TRBD1 matching 9 bases. J was trimmed by 5 bases and V by 1 base; bases with no gene match: 8. The CDR3 consists of 17 residues. Germline-derived CDR1 and CDR2 are LNHNV and YYDKDF (reference sequence). The DNA of the CDR3 is TGTGCCACCAGCAGAGCCCATTCACAGGGGGCGACCGGGGAGCTGTTTTTT. Protein sequence: CATSRAHSQGATGELFF.

The chain combines TRBV9 with TRBJ2-7, with 11 nucleotides matching TRBD1. This CDR3 is 15 amino acids long. Germline-derived CDR1 and CDR2 are SGDLS and YYNGEE. The trim removed 5 bases at V and 5 bases at J, leaving 9 bases unmatched. The CDR3 loop reads CASSRRTGGRDEQYF. CDR3 DNA: TGTGCCAGCAGTAGACGGACAGGGGGCAGGGACGAGCAGTACTTC.

CDR3 sequence (DNA): TGTGCCAGCAGCTTAGAGTTTCAGGGCACTGAAGCTTTCTTT. Protein: CASSLEFQGTEAFF. V usage is TRBV7-9 and J usage is TRBJ1-1; the D gene is possibly TRBD1 (5 bases). The germline V gene has CDR1 SEHNR and CDR2 FQNEAQ (reference sequence). The CDR3 runs to 14 residues. Trimming shortened V by 1 base and J by 4 bases, and 10 bases separated the two germline ends.

The V and J genes are TRBV13 and TRBJ2-3; a weak D match, TRBD2 (5 bases). CDR3 length equals 14 residues. Germline loops: CDR1 PRHDT, CDR2 FYEKMQ (reference sequence). Trimming pared 5 bases from V and 2 bases from J, leaving 11 bases between. CDR3 loop: CASSRGLNTDTQYF. The CDR3 DNA follows: TGTGCCAGCAGCCGTGGACTGAACACAGATACGCAGTATTTT.

This clone came up once. V and J are TRBV10-3 and TRBJ1-3, with D perhaps TRBD1 (5 bases). The germline V gene encodes CDR1 ENHRY and CDR2 SYGVKD. Trimming cost V 7 bases and J 0 bases, with 13 bases left between them. The CDR3 runs to 15 residues. CDR3 region: CAINDSPSSGNTIYF. DNA for the CDR3: TGTGCCATCAACGACAGTCCCAGCTCTGGAAACACCATATATTTT.

The chain is built from TRBV29-1 and TRBJ1-2; 7 bases line up with TRBD1. In germline, CDR1 is SQVTM, CDR2 ANQGSEA. CDR3 length: 15 amino acids. V lost 6 bases and J lost 4; bases outside the gene matches: 14. The CDR3: CSVTRGPGEGYGYTF. CDR3 in DNA: TGCAGCGTAACTAGGGGGCCAGGTGAGGGCTATGGCTACACCTTC. Looking up the rest from reference TRBV29-1 and TRBJ1-2 gives the full variable domain: SAVISQKPSRDICQRGTSLTIQCQVDSQVTMMFWYRQQPGQSLTLIATANQGSEATYESGFVIDKFPISRPNLTFSTLTVSNMSPEDSSIYLCSVTRGPGEGYGYTFGSGTRLTVV.

This clone was detected only a few times. This rearrangement joins TRBV6-1 to TRBJ1-4; 11 positions agree with TRBD1. The CDR3 is 15 amino acids. Germline V gene lookup returns CDR1 MNHNS and CDR2 SASEGT. V trimming: 1 base; J trimming: 8 bases; junction bases outside the gene matches: 3. The CDR3 protein is CASSEGTGGAEKLFF. DNA for the CDR3: TGTGCCAGCAGTGAAGGGACAGGGGGCGCCGAAAAACTGTTTTTT.

The chain carries TRBV2 and TRBJ1-5; D possibly corresponds to TRBD1 (5 bases). Between the trimmed V and J ends, which lost 6 bases and 3 bases, there was a span of 9 bases. The CDR3 sequence is 13 residues long. Per germline, CDR1 SNHLY and CDR2 FYNNEI. DNA of the CDR3: TGTGCCAGCAGCCGGGACTCCAATCAGCCCCAGCATTTT. As protein: CASSRDSNQPQHF.